The 20 T cell receptor beta chains below all came from one sample that was sequenced in a study of T cell repertoires in cytomegalovirus infection. Via MiXCR, TCRdb re-called the reads, giving one row per CDR3 protein. The sample yields over 90,000 distinct CDR3 sequences, approximately 15% seen once. Sequencing was carried out using PBMCs. The receptors come from a human donor in good health (CMV status not recorded). Some clones in this sample may be carry-over from other donors' samples.

This clonotype appeared many times. The chain joins TRBV7-9 to TRBJ2-5; 8 nucleotides align to TRBD2. V gave up 8 bases and J gave up 7 bases; unmatched junction bases: 9. The CDR3 runs to 13 residues. The germline CDR1 and CDR2 sequences are SEHNR and FQNEAQ (reference sequence). This chain's CDR3 is CASRQAGDGTQYF. CDR3 bases: TGTGCCAGCCGGCAAGCGGGGGATGGGACCCAGTACTTC.

This clonotype was recorded at least ten times. The chain joins TRBV7-2 to TRBJ2-7; 10 bases are shared with TRBD1. The junction had 13 bases not matched to a gene; V was cut back by 5 bases and J by 12 bases. Germline V CDR1 and CDR2: SGHTA, FQGNSA. The CDR3 consists of 14 residues. The CDR3 sequence: CASSQAGTGDRRYF. CDR3 nucleotide sequence: TGTGCCAGCAGCCAAGCCGGGACAGGGGACCGGCGGTACTTC.

This clonotype was seen more than once but under ten times. The V and J genes are TRBV19 and TRBJ2-2; D might be TRBD2 (7 bases). The CDR3 consists of 16 residues. V dropped 4 bases and J dropped 9 bases, with 21 bases sitting between them. CDR1 is LNHDA, CDR2 SQIVND, per germline (reference sequence). Here the CDR3 reads CASSSLMGGPSRELFF. CDR3 nucleotide sequence: TGTGCCAGTAGTAGCTTGATGGGGGGGCCTTCCCGGGAGCTGTTTTTT.

This clonotype has ten or more counts. The genes are TRBV7-2 and TRBJ2-3; a possible D gene is TRBD1 (5 bases). Trimming removed 6 bases from V and 4 bases from J, with 11 bases in between. The CDR3 sequence is 13 residues long. CDR1 is SGHTA and CDR2 is FQGNSA in the germline V gene. CDR3 bases: TGTGCCAGCAGTCAGGGTTGGGCAGATACGCAGTATTTT. Translated, it gives CASSQGWADTQYF.

This clonotype was seen more than once but under ten times. This chain joins TRBV7-9 and TRBJ2-7; D is ambiguous. Germline V lookup: CDR1 SEHNR, CDR2 FQNEAQ (reference sequence). CDR3 length: 12 amino acids. The ends were cut back, 5 bases at V and 4 bases at J, with 9 bases in the middle. The CDR3 sequence: CASSPTQYEQYF. The CDR3 DNA is TGTGCCAGCAGCCCAACTCAATACGAGCAGTACTTC.

This clonotype was counted a few times. This chain uses TRBV5-5 with TRBJ2-5; tentatively, D is TRBD1 (6 bases). In germline, CDR1 is SGHKS, CDR2 YYEKEE (reference sequence). Trimming cost V 4 bases and J 5 bases, with 18 bases left between them. This CDR3 is built from 15 residues. The CDR3 nucleotides are TGTGCCAGCAGCCGGCTTTTGGGGGCCATGGAGACCCAGTACTTC. Amino acid sequence: CASSRLLGAMETQYF.

The chain is built from TRBV19 and TRBJ1-1, with TRBD1 matching 9 bases. The CDR3 is 17 residues long. Germline V gene sequence: CDR1 LNHDA, CDR2 SQIVND (reference sequence). V trimming: 4 bases; J trimming: 3 bases; junction bases outside the gene matches: 12. The CDR3 loop is CASSTNLWTGEDTEAFF. As DNA, the CDR3 is TGTGCCAGTAGTACAAATCTTTGGACAGGGGAGGACACTGAAGCTTTCTTT.

About this clonotype: A much larger clone differs by one base, so this may be a read error. The chain recombines TRBV7-3 with TRBJ2-1; TRBD2 is a possible D gene (5 bases). CDR3 length equals 14 residues. Germline assignment: CDR1 SGHTA and CDR2 FQGTGA. CDR3 sequence reads: CASSLSSVRDDQFF. CDR3 nucleotide sequence: TGTGCCAGCAGCTTAAGTTCCGTGAGGGATGATCAGTTCTTC.

This clonotype was counted ten times or more. The chain joins TRBV7-8 to TRBJ2-7; D remains unclear. Germline V CDR1 and CDR2: SGHVS, FQNEAQ. Trimming shortened V by 5 bases and J by 6 bases, and 14 bases separated the two germline ends. The CDR3 runs to 13 residues. CDR3 DNA: TGTGCCAGCAGCATTAAACAGAGTGGCGAGCAGTACTTC. Protein: CASSIKQSGEQYF.

V gene TRBV10-3 combines with J gene TRBJ1-2, with 7 positions matching TRBD1. Germline CDR1 reads ENHRY; CDR2 reads SYGVKD. V lost 6 bases to trimming and J lost 2 bases; unmatched junction nucleotides: 6. The CDR3 is 14 amino acids. CDR3 sequence reads: CAIRETGTNYGYTF. CDR3 sequence (DNA): TGTGCCATCAGAGAGACAGGGACCAACTATGGCTACACCTTC.

This clonotype came up a few times. The chain uses TRBV7-4 and TRBJ2-7; D is ambiguous. Trimming shortened V by 5 bases and J by 0 bases, and 8 bases separated the two germline ends. The CDR3 contains 13 residues. The germline V gene encodes CDR1 SGHVT and CDR2 SQSDAQ. The CDR3 nucleotides read TGTGCCAGCAGCATATATAGCTCCTACGAGCAGTACTTC. It encodes CASSIYSSYEQYF.

The table lists this clonotype with many counts. The rearrangement uses TRBV7-3 and TRBJ2-2; TRBD1 might be the D (5 bases). V gave up 2 bases and J gave up 3 bases, with 10 bases separating them. The CDR3 is made up of 15 amino acids. Germline V gene data show CDR1 as SGHTA and CDR2 as FQGTGA. Here the CDR3 DNA reads TGTGCCAGCAGCTTATCCCAGGGTTACACCGGGGAGCTGTTTTTT. The encoded protein is CASSLSQGYTGELFF.

This clonotype was seen ten or more times. This chain joins TRBV11-2 and TRBJ2-7, with TRBD1 identical over 7 bases. V lost 3 bases to trimming and J lost 5 bases; unmatched junction nucleotides: 13. This CDR3 is built from 16 residues. CDR1 is SGHAT and CDR2 is FQNNGV in the germline V gene. CDR3: CASSLAPEGARNEQYF. The CDR3 bases are TGTGCCAGCAGCTTGGCCCCAGAGGGGGCAAGGAACGAGCAGTACTTC.

The rearrangement joins TRBV12-3 or TRBV12-4 to TRBJ2-1; TRBD2 matches 11 bases. With V trimmed by 5 bases and J by 4 bases, 10 bases remained unmatched. The CDR3 runs to 17 residues. The CDR3 DNA follows: TGTGCCAGCAGTCTTTACACCGGGACTAGCGGATACAATGAGCAGTTCTTC. Protein sequence: CASSLYTGTSGYNEQFF.

The sample holds a few counts of this clonotype. This chain links TRBV29-1 with TRBJ1-2, with 8 bases matching TRBD1. The V gene end was trimmed by 7 bases and the J gene end by 5 bases; junction bases not matched to a gene: 15. From germline, CDR1 is SQVTM and CDR2 ANQGSEA. The CDR3 loop spans 15 amino acids. The CDR3 reads CSARTGTIAPYGYTF. In nucleotides, the CDR3 is TGCAGCGCCCGGACAGGGACTATAGCCCCATATGGCTACACCTTC.

The chain has TRBV28 and TRBJ1-4, with 7 bases that match TRBD1. Trimming at V came to 5 bases and at J to 8 bases, leaving 8 bases not matched to a gene. CDR3 length: 14 amino acids. Germline CDR1 and CDR2: MDHEN and SYDVKM. The CDR3 nucleotides read TGTGCCAGCAGTGTACCAGGGGGGAGCGAAAAACTGTTTTTT. Translated: CASSVPGGSEKLFF.

The J gene is TRBJ1-1, the V gene TRBV3-1; D is uncertain. This CDR3 spans 12 amino acids. V shed 7 bases and J shed 7 bases, with 13 bases lying between them. The V gene's germline CDR1 is LGHDT and CDR2 YNNKEL (reference sequence). The CDR3 nucleotides read TGTGCCAGCACCCTCCTTGGAAGTGAAGCTTTCTTT. This gives the protein CASTLLGSEAFF.

V gene TRBV7-2 combines with J gene TRBJ2-4, with D unresolved. Germline CDR1 and CDR2: SGHTA and FQGNSA. The CDR3 extends over 12 amino acids. Trimming took 1 base from V and 6 from J, leaving 4 bases between them. The CDR3 sequence: CASSLEVNIQYF. DNA of the CDR3: TGTGCCAGCAGCTTAGAAGTAAACATTCAGTACTTC.

The rearrangement joins TRBV29-1 to TRBJ2-7, with 9 bases lining up with TRBD2. Germline V CDR1 and CDR2: SQVTM, ANQGSEA. The CDR3 loop spans 14 amino acids. V trimming: 3 bases; J trimming: 4 bases; junction bases outside the gene matches: 7. The CDR3 coding sequence is TGCAGCGTTGACTTAGCGGGGGAGTCTTACGAGCAGTACTTC. This encodes CSVDLAGESYEQYF.

This chain links TRBV27 with TRBJ2-7; tentatively, D is TRBD1 or TRBD2 (5 bases each). The CDR3 is 14 amino acids. V shed 5 bases and J shed 7 bases, with 18 bases lying between them. The germline CDR1 and CDR2 sequences are MNHEY and SMNVEV (reference sequence). CDR3 sequence reads: CASSVVPGTGEQYF. The DNA for the CDR3 is TGTGCCAGCAGTGTTGTGCCAGGGACGGGTGAGCAGTACTTC.